Presented here are 13 T cell receptor beta chains from one specimen sequenced in a study of blood T cell repertoires in COVID-19 (dated by TCRdb to 2018 to 2021). The protocol used for the library was the immunoSEQ multiplex PCR assay. TCRdb mirrors the immuneACCESS table, restricted to in-frame sequences. Some clones are absent from its copies; in checked studies, under half trace to an unresolved V gene, and the reason for the others is unknown. For this sample there are 90,000 or so clones; 65% to 90% appear just once. Approximately 25% of the sample goes to the ten largest clones. The sample consisted of peripheral blood. The receptors come from a man aged 55-75 years with acute or convalescent COVID-19.

V gene TRBV27 combines with J gene TRBJ2-3, with no clear D. Germline values: CDR1 MNHEY, CDR2 SMNVEV (reference sequence). The CDR3 has 15 residues. V lost 3 bases and J lost 0, with 10 bases in between. Written as DNA, the CDR3 is TGTGCCAGCAGTTTTGGGCACCCCAGCACAGATACGCAGTATTTT. Translated: CASSFGHPSTDTQYF.

The V gene is TRBV9, the J gene TRBJ2-3; D is uncertain. Trimming cost V 4 bases and J 5 bases, with 14 bases left between them. The CDR3 has 14 amino acids. From germline, CDR1 is SGDLS and CDR2 YYNGEE. The CDR3 loop is CASSPARAQDTQYF. The CDR3, as DNA: TGTGCCAGCAGCCCCGCGCGAGCCCAAGATACGCAGTATTTT.

The gene calls are TRBV5-1 and TRBJ2-2; D call uncertain. V was pared by 4 bases and J by 7 bases, with 11 bases between. Per germline, CDR1 SGHRS and CDR2 YFSETQ. The CDR3 has 13 residues. The CDR3 is CASSAPPGGELFF. The CDR3 DNA reads as TGCGCCAGCAGCGCGCCCCCGGGCGGGGAGCTGTTTTTT. The full variable domain, with the rest looked up from reference TRBV5-1 and TRBJ2-2, is KAGVTQTPRYLIKTRGQQVTLSCSPISGHRSVSWYQQTPGQGLQFLFEYFSETQRNKGNFPGRFSGRQFSNSRSEMNVSTLELGDSALYLCASSAPPGGELFFGEGSRLTVL.

This clone was counted only a few times. The rearrangement joins TRBV28 to TRBJ2-2; D is possibly TRBD2 (6 bases). V lost 6 bases to trimming and J lost 5 bases, with 13 bases between them. CDR1 and CDR2 from the germline V gene are MDHEN and SYDVKM. The CDR3 spans 14 residues. The CDR3: CASRPAGTTGELFF. The CDR3 coding sequence is TGTGCCAGCAGACCCGCAGGGACTACCGGGGAGCTGTTTTTT. The full variable domain, with the rest looked up from reference TRBV28 and TRBJ2-2, is DVKVTQSSRYLVKRTGEKVFLECVQDMDHENMFWYRQDPGLGLRLIYFSYDVKMKEKGDIPEGYSVSREKKERFSLILESASTNQTSMYLCASRPAGTTGELFFGEGSRLTVL.

This clone was seen a handful of times. The chain carries TRBV19 and TRBJ1-5; TRBD1 aligns across 7 bases. This CDR3 comprises 16 residues. The ends lost 6 bases at V and 0 bases at J; junction bases unmatched: 8. Germline CDR1 is LNHDA and CDR2 is SQIVND (reference sequence). This chain's CDR3 is CASRIGGQNSNQPQHF. The CDR3, as DNA: TGTGCCAGTAGGATTGGGGGACAGAATAGCAATCAGCCCCAGCATTTT.

The chain links TRBV6-5 to TRBJ2-2; 8 bases are shared with TRBD2. CDR3 size: 14 residues. After removal of 6 bases from V and 5 bases from J, the junction contained 5 bases not matched to a gene. CDR1 is MNHEY, CDR2 SVGAGI, per germline. The CDR3 DNA follows: TGTGCCAGCAGCGGACGGGGGGGAACCGGGGAGCTGTTTTTT. It translates to CASSGRGGTGELFF.

The chain links TRBV28 to TRBJ1-2, with 10 bases identical to TRBD1. Germline-derived CDR1 and CDR2 are MDHEN and SYDVKM. With 4 bases clipped from V and 7 bases from J, the junction kept 9 bases outside the gene matches. The CDR3 is 15 amino acids. The CDR3 DNA is TGTGCCAGCAGTTCCCGGGACAGGGGAGTGGGTGGCTACACCTTC. The encoded protein is CASSSRDRGVGGYTF.

The genes are TRBV7-8 and TRBJ2-3; possible D gene TRBD2, 7 bases. The length of the CDR3 is 16 residues. Between the trimmed V and J ends, which lost 5 bases and 3 bases, there was a span of 18 bases. Germline loops: CDR1 SGHVS, CDR2 FQNEAQ. CDR3 sequence: CASSGEGGLVTDTQYF. CDR3 sequence (DNA): TGTGCCAGCAGCGGTGAGGGGGGGTTGGTTACAGATACGCAGTATTTT.

V and J are TRBV6-2 or TRBV6-3 and TRBJ1-5; no definite D call. CDR3 length: 13 amino acids. Germline loops: CDR1 MNHEY, CDR2 SVGEGT. The V end was cut by 1 base, the J end by 4 bases, with 5 bases between. The chain's CDR3 is CASSYFPNQPQHF. CDR3 nucleotide sequence: TGTGCCAGCAGTTACTTCCCTAATCAGCCCCAGCATTTT.

The genes are TRBV12-5 and TRBJ2-3; tentatively, D is TRBD2 (5 bases). The germline CDR1 and CDR2 sequences are LGHNT and FRNRAP. The CDR3 covers 15 residues. V was trimmed by 3 bases and J by 4 bases, leaving 14 bases between them. Here the CDR3 DNA reads TGTGCTAGTGGTTTTGGACTCGCGATCTCAGATACGCAGTATTTT. This gives the protein CASGFGLAISDTQYF.

The chain uses TRBV11-2 and TRBJ2-1, with 11 positions matching TRBD2. V lost 6 bases and J lost 9; bases outside the gene matches: 4. Germline assignment: CDR1 SGHAT and CDR2 FQNNGV. CDR3 size: 13 residues. In DNA, the CDR3 is TGTGCCAGCAGTGGGACTAGCGGTATTGAGCAGTTCTTC. This translates into CASSGTSGIEQFF.

V usage is TRBV19 and J usage is TRBJ2-3, with 7 nucleotides matching TRBD1. Trimming took 4 bases from V and 8 from J; bases not matched to a gene: 15. This CDR3 spans 16 amino acids. The germline CDR1 and CDR2 sequences are LNHDA and SQIVND (reference sequence). This CDR3 is CASSTRTGSIPATQYF. The CDR3 bases are TGTGCCAGTAGTACCCGGACAGGTTCGATTCCCGCTACGCAGTATTTT.

The CDR3 coding sequence is TGTGCCAGCAGCGCGGACAGGGGGCTGGATGAGCAGTTCTTC. Translating it yields CASSADRGLDEQFF. The chain links TRBV5-4 to TRBJ2-1; TRBD1 agrees at 11 bases. V gave up 4 bases and J gave up 8 bases; unmatched junction bases: 5. This CDR3 has 14 residues. In germline, CDR1 is SGHNT, CDR2 YYREEE (reference sequence).